This T cell receptor beta chain was captured by sequencing in a study of identical twins. The CDR3 consists of 16 residues. The V and J ends lost 5 bases and 2 bases, in that order; junction bases with no gene match: 9. This clonotype was seen a handful of times. TCRdb re-called the 5' RACE reads through MiXCR, storing one row per CDR3 protein. The table lists some 790,000 distinct CDR3 sequences, over 15% of them singletons. The same sample was also studied in work on T cells expressing NK-cell markers. That work contributes: Cells sorted as CD3+CD56+NKG2C+, CD3+CD56+NKG2C- and CD3+CD56-NKG2C+ T cells supplied the TCR beta repertoires. One of the eight sequenced donors was seronegative, whereas the other seven were HCMV-seropositive.

This sequence joins TRBV12-3 or TRBV12-4 and TRBJ2-5; 9 bases agree with TRBD2. This receptor was identified in a woman under 30 in good health. The material sequenced was PBMCs. The CDR3 DNA reads TGTGCCAGCAGTCCGAGAGCGGGGGGAAGGCAAGAGACCCAGTACTTC. This translates into CASSPRAGGRQETQYF.